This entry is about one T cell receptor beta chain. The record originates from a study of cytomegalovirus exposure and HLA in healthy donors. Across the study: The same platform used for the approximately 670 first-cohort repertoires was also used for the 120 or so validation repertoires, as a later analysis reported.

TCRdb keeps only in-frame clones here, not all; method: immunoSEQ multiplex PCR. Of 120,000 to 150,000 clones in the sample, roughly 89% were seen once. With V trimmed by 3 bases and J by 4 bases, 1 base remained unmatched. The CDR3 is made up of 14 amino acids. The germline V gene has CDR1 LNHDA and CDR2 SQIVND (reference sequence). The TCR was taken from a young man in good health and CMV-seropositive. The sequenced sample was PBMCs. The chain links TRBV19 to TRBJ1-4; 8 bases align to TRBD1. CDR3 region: CASSIGTGNEKLFF. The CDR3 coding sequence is TGTGCCAGTAGTATCGGGACAGGTAATGAAAAACTGTTTTTT.